A selection of T cell receptor beta chains follows, all from one sample in a study of STAT3 mutations in large granular lymphocyte leukemia. Data came from immunoSEQ multiplex PCR; TCRdb stores just in-frame clones and leaves some out. The sample consists of around 10,000 clones, about 54% of them appearing once. The source material was peripheral blood mononuclear cells. These receptors were taken from a boy aged 10-17 years with T-cell large granular lymphocyte leukemia. Some clones in this sample may be carry-over from other donors' samples. Each CDR3 is given with its conserved first and last residue. The D gene is left open where the match is weak. Only part of the rows carry a size: once, few, many, or a class if the clone is expanded.

J gene,D gene,V gene,clone size,CDR3 DNA,CDR3 protein
TRBJ2-1,TRBD2,TRBV29-1,few,TGCAGCGTACGACTAGCTCAAGAACAAGTGACCTACAATGAGCAGTTCTTC,CSVRLAQEQVTYNEQFF
TRBJ2-7,-,TRBV5-6,-,TGTGCCAGCAGCTTGCGGGACTTGAGCTCCTACGAGCAGTACTTC,CASSLRDLSSYEQYF
TRBJ1-6,TRBD1,TRBV30,-,TGTGCCTGGAGAGGACAGGGCGATTCACCCCTCCACTTT,CAWRGQGDSPLHF
TRBJ2-1,-,TRBV5-1,-,TGCGCCAGCAGCTTGAGCGGAGGGCCCTACAATGAGCAGTTCTTC,CASSLSGGPYNEQFF
TRBJ2-7,-,TRBV5-8,-,TGTGCCAGCAGACCCATTGGGGCCTACGAGCAGTACTTC,CASRPIGAYEQYF
TRBJ2-3,-,TRBV5-1,few,TGCGCCAGCAGCTTGGTTAGGGGGTTCACAGATACGCAGTATTTT,CASSLVRGFTDTQYF
TRBJ2-5,-,TRBV30,-,TGTGCCTGGAGTGTCCGCGTACGCCAAGAGACCCAGTACTTC,CAWSVRVRQETQYF
TRBJ1-2,-,TRBV29-1,-,TGCAGCGTGGAGGGGGGATTAGGTGGCTACACCTTC,CSVEGGLGGYTF
TRBJ1-6,-,TRBV30,-,TGTGCCTGGAGTGGGCTCCATAATTCACCCCTCCACTTT,CAWSGLHNSPLHF
TRBJ2-3,-,TRBV30,-,TGTGCCTGGACCGGGTTGGGGACAGATACGCAGTATTTT,CAWTGLGTDTQYF
TRBJ2-1,TRBD2,TRBV7-2,-,TGTGCCAGCAGCTATCGGGAGGGCCTATACAATGAGCAGTTCTTC,CASSYREGLYNEQFF
TRBJ1-2,-,TRBV11-2,-,TGTGCCAGCAGCTTAGATCGGGGAGGGCCCTACACCTTC,CASSLDRGGPYTF
TRBJ2-7,-,TRBV30,-,TGTGCCTGGGGGAGAGGTTCCGAAGGGGTGCAGTACTTC,CAWGRGSEGVQYF
TRBJ2-3,TRBD2,TRBV5-4,-,TGTGCCAGCAGCTTAGGGACTAGCGGAAATACGCAGTATTTT,CASSLGTSGNTQYF